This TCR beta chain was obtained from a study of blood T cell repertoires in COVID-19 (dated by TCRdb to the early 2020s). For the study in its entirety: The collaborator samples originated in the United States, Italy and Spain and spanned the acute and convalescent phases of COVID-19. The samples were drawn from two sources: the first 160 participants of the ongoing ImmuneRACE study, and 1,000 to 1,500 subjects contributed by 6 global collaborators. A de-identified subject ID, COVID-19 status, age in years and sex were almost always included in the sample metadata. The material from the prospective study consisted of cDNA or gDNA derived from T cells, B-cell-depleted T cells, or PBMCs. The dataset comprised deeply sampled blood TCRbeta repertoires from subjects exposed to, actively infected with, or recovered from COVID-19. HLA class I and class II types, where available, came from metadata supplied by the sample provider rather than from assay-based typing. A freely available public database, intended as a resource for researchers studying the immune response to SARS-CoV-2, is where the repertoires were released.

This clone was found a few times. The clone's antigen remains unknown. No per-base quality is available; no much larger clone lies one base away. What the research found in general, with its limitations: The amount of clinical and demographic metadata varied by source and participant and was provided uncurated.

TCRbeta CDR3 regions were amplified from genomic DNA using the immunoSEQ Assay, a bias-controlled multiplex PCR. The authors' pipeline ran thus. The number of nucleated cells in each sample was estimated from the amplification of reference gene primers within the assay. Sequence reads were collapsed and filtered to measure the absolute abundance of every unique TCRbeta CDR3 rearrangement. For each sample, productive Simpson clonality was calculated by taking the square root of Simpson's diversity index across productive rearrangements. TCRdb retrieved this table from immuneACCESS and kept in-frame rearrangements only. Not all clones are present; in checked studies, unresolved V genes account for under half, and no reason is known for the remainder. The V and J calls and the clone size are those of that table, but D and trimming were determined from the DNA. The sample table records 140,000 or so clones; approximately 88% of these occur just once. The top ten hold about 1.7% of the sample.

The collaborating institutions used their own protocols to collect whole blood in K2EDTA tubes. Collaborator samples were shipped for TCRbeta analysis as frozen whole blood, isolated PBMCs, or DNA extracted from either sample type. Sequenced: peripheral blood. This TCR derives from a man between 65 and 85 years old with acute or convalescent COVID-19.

The CDR3 loop reads CASSLGGLDEQYF. The base sequence is TGTGCCAGCAGTTTGGGGGGGCTGGACGAGCAGTACTTC. This chain is built from TRBV12-3 or TRBV12-4 and TRBJ2-7; a weak D assignment points to TRBD2 (7 bases agree). Counted from cysteine to phenylalanine, this CDR3 has 13 amino acids. The sequence is cut down to CDR3 DNA, 39 bases in frame from base 1. Trimming at the junction amounts to 3 bases on V and 5 bases on J, and the germline ends lie 11 bases apart.